Here is one T cell receptor beta chain with its context. Its specificity is unknown. The sample is drawn from a study of cytomegalovirus exposure and HLA in healthy donors. Healthy bone marrow donors made up the donors. CDR3 length equals 19 residues. V trimming: 5 bases; J trimming: 2 bases; junction bases outside the gene matches: 13. In germline, CDR1 is SGHDT, CDR2 YYEEEE. Overall study results and limits: Likely technical artifact: a cluster of highly shared sequence variants. In a later analysis, TCR beta V- and J-gene trimming showed a link to a missense DCLRE1C variant.

The PCR ran on 60 Vbeta and 13 Jbeta primers. Methods used by the authors: In a later analysis, 75 million to 85 million unique TCR beta chains included roughly 11 million shared by two or more donors. Sequencing was performed with immunoSEQ multiplex PCR; in TCRdb, only in-frame clones are kept and a portion is missing. That table furnishes V, J and clone size, whereas the DNA furnished D and trimming. Seen here are around 190,000 clones, 86% observed once, and the top ten hold 0.31%. The TCR was taken from a woman aged 25 to 39 in good health and CMV-seronegative. Sequencing was carried out using PBMCs. The gene calls are TRBV5-6 and TRBJ2-6, with 10 positions matching TRBD1. For the CDR3, the DNA is TGTGCCAGCAGTTGGGGGTCGGGGACAGGGGCCCCTGGGGCCAACGTCCTGACTTTC. Its translation: CASSWGSGTGAPGANVLTF. Full variable domain (rest looked up from reference TRBV5-6 and TRBJ2-6): DAGVTQSPTHLIKTRGQQVTLRCSPKSGHDTVSWYQQALGQGPQFIFQYYEEEERQRGNFPDRFSGHQFPNYSSELNVNALLLGDSALYLCASSWGSGTGAPGANVLTFGAGSRLTVL.